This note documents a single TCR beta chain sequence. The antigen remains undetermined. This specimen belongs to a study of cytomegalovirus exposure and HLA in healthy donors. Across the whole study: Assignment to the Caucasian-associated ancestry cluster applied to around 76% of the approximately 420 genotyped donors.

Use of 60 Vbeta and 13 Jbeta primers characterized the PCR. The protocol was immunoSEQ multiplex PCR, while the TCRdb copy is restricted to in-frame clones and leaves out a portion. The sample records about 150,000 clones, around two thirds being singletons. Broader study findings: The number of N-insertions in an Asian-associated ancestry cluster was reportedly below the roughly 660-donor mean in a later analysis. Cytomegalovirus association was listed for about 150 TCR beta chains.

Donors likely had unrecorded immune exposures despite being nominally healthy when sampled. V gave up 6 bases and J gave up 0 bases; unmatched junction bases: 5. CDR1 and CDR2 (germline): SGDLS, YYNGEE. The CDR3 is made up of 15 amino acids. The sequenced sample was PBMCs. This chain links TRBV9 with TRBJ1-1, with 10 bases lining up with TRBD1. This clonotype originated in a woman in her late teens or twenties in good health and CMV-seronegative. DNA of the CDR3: TGTGCCAGCAATGGACAGGGGGGCATGAACACTGAAGCTTTCTTT. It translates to CASNGQGGMNTEAFF.